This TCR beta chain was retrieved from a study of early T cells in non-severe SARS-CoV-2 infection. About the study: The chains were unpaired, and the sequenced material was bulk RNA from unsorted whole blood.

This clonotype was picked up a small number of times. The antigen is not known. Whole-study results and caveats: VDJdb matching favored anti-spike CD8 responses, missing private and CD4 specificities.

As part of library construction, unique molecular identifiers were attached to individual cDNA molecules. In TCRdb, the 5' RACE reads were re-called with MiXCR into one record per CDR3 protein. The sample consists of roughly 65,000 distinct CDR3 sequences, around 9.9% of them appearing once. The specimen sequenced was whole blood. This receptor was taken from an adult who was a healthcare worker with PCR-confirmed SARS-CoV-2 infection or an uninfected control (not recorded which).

The CDR3 sequence: CASSVREGAGELFF. The CDR3 DNA sequence: TGTGCCAGCAGTGTCCGGGAGGGAGCCGGGGAGCTGTTTTTT. This sequence joins TRBV12-3 or TRBV12-4 and TRBJ2-2; 8 nucleotides align to TRBD2. The ends lost 5 bases at V and 6 bases at J; junction bases unmatched: 5. The length of the CDR3 is 14 residues.